Listed below are T cell receptor beta chains from one sample, sequenced in a study of patients and donors after allogeneic stem cell transplantation. TCRdb re-analysed the RT-PCR reads in MiXCR, keeping a single row per CDR3 protein. The data show about 160,000 distinct CDR3 sequences, nearly 25% seen once. Input material: blood, either unsorted or a sorted T cell fraction (not recorded which). All receptors derive from a human donor who was either an allogeneic HSCT recipient or a stem cell or donor lymphocyte infusion donor (not recorded which). It is not recorded whose cells these are; they may come from a transplant donor. Each CDR3 is given with its conserved first and last residue. The order of the fields is D gene, clone size, J gene, V gene, CDR3 protein, CDR3 DNA. The D gene is left open where the match is weak. Size values are once, few and many counts, or a class for expanded clones, and some rows have none.

d_call: -
clone_size: many
j_call: TRBJ1-5
v_call: TRBV12-3/TRBV12-4
cdr3_aa: CASSFSRGRLRGSNQPQHF
cdr3_nt: TGTGCCAGCAGTTTTTCCCGGGGACGGCTGAGAGGAAGCAATCAGCCCCAGCATTTT

d_call: TRBD2
clone_size: -
j_call: TRBJ2-1
v_call: TRBV29-1
cdr3_aa: CSVGGTVTSGGYNEQFF
cdr3_nt: TGCAGCGTTGGTGGGACGGTGACTAGCGGGGGTTACAATGAGCAGTTCTTC

d_call: -
clone_size: few
j_call: TRBJ1-1
v_call: TRBV30
cdr3_aa: CAWSPYPGTEAFF
cdr3_nt: TGTGCCTGGAGTCCTTATCCAGGCACTGAAGCTTTCTTT

d_call: -
clone_size: -
j_call: TRBJ1-4
v_call: TRBV28
cdr3_aa: CASSPSWGAYPTNEKLFF
cdr3_nt: TGTGCCAGCAGCCCATCTTGGGGGGCCTATCCAACTAATGAAAAACTGTTTTTT

d_call: -
clone_size: -
j_call: TRBJ1-5
v_call: TRBV27
cdr3_aa: CASSPGVGAGVSNQPQHF
cdr3_nt: TGTGCCAGCAGCCCCGGGGTGGGGGCAGGGGTTAGCAATCAGCCCCAGCATTTT

d_call: TRBD1
clone_size: few
j_call: TRBJ1-1
v_call: TRBV10-3
cdr3_aa: CAIKKGAPNTEAFF
cdr3_nt: TGTGCCATCAAGAAGGGGGCTCCGAACACTGAAGCTTTCTTT

d_call: -
clone_size: -
j_call: TRBJ1-5
v_call: TRBV12-3/TRBV12-4
cdr3_aa: CASSSWGQPQHF
cdr3_nt: TGTGCCAGCAGTTCTTGGGGTCAGCCCCAGCATTTT

d_call: TRBD1
clone_size: few
j_call: TRBJ1-3
v_call: TRBV5-1
cdr3_aa: CASSVGQYGNTIYF
cdr3_nt: TGCGCCAGCAGCGTGGGACAGTACGGAAACACCATATATTTT

d_call: TRBD1
clone_size: -
j_call: TRBJ2-7
v_call: TRBV11-3
cdr3_aa: CASSSGTGIYEQYF
cdr3_nt: TGTGCCAGCAGCTCCGGGACAGGGATCTACGAGCAGTACTTC

d_call: TRBD1
clone_size: -
j_call: TRBJ2-3
v_call: TRBV7-3
cdr3_aa: CASSLRDRAFPDTQYF
cdr3_nt: TGTGCCAGCAGCTTAAGGGACAGGGCCTTCCCAGATACGCAGTATTTT

d_call: -
clone_size: few
j_call: TRBJ1-3
v_call: TRBV29-1
cdr3_aa: CSAGGRSGSGNTIYF
cdr3_nt: TGCAGCGCGGGGGGCCGGAGCGGTTCTGGAAACACCATATATTTT

d_call: -
clone_size: -
j_call: TRBJ2-7
v_call: TRBV3-1
cdr3_aa: CASSPRDRLEQYF
cdr3_nt: TGTGCCAGCAGCCCCCGGGACCGCCTCGAGCAGTACTTC

d_call: TRBD1
clone_size: -
j_call: TRBJ1-4
v_call: TRBV20-1
cdr3_aa: CSAIPGQGISEKLFF
cdr3_nt: TGCAGTGCTATCCCAGGACAGGGCATTAGTGAAAAACTGTTTTTT

d_call: TRBD1
clone_size: few
j_call: TRBJ1-1
v_call: TRBV7-9
cdr3_aa: CASSFPDRGDTEAFF
cdr3_nt: TGTGCCAGCAGCTTCCCGGACAGGGGGGACACTGAAGCTTTCTTT

d_call: TRBD1
clone_size: once
j_call: TRBJ1-2
v_call: TRBV12-3/TRBV12-4
cdr3_aa: CASSLRRDRLNGYTF
cdr3_nt: TGTGCCAGCAGTTTAAGGAGGGACAGGCTGAATGGCTACACCTTC

d_call: -
clone_size: -
j_call: TRBJ1-4
v_call: TRBV7-2
cdr3_aa: CASSPQVRKGGSSHEKLFF
cdr3_nt: TGTGCCAGCAGCCCCCAGGTCCGGAAGGGGGGGAGTTCGCATGAAAAACTGTTTTTT

d_call: -
clone_size: few
j_call: TRBJ1-1
v_call: TRBV4-2
cdr3_aa: CASSQKGTEAFF
cdr3_nt: TGTGCCAGCAGCCAGAAGGGAACTGAAGCTTTCTTT

d_call: -
clone_size: -
j_call: TRBJ2-1
v_call: TRBV3-1
cdr3_aa: CASSQVGRKSSYNEQFF
cdr3_nt: TGTGCCAGCAGCCAAGTTGGCAGAAAGAGCTCCTACAATGAGCAGTTCTTC

d_call: -
clone_size: -
j_call: TRBJ2-3
v_call: TRBV30
cdr3_aa: CATSGADLRGADTQYF
cdr3_nt: TGTGCCACCTCCGGGGCGGACCTCCGAGGGGCAGATACGCAGTATTTT

d_call: TRBD2
clone_size: -
j_call: TRBJ2-1
v_call: TRBV20-1
cdr3_aa: CSANTAGEQFF
cdr3_nt: TGCAGTGCCAACACAGCGGGAGAGCAGTTCTTC

d_call: -
clone_size: -
j_call: TRBJ2-7
v_call: TRBV27
cdr3_aa: CASSLLEGFGENEQYF
cdr3_nt: TGTGCCAGCAGTTTATTAGAAGGTTTCGGGGAAAACGAGCAGTACTTC

d_call: -
clone_size: many
j_call: TRBJ1-3
v_call: TRBV6-6
cdr3_aa: CASNPTSGGNTIYF
cdr3_nt: TGTGCCAGCAATCCGACATCTGGGGGAAACACCATATATTTT

d_call: -
clone_size: -
j_call: TRBJ1-1
v_call: TRBV5-1
cdr3_aa: CASSLNSWMNTEAFF
cdr3_nt: TGCGCCAGCAGCTTGAATTCATGGATGAACACTGAAGCTTTCTTT

d_call: -
clone_size: -
j_call: TRBJ1-5
v_call: TRBV20-1
cdr3_aa: CSARVGSADQPQHF
cdr3_nt: TGCAGTGCTAGAGTTGGGTCTGCAGACCAGCCCCAGCATTTT

d_call: TRBD2
clone_size: -
j_call: TRBJ2-7
v_call: TRBV20-1
cdr3_aa: CSAHPGLADSYEQYF
cdr3_nt: TGCAGTGCTCACCCGGGACTAGCGGATTCCTACGAGCAGTACTTC

d_call: TRBD1
clone_size: -
j_call: TRBJ1-1
v_call: TRBV29-1
cdr3_aa: CSVEDVGRGRWALF
cdr3_nt: TGCAGCGTTGAAGATGTGGGTAGGGGGCGCTGGGCTCTCTTT

d_call: TRBD1
clone_size: -
j_call: TRBJ1-2
v_call: TRBV25-1
cdr3_aa: CASSRGSTGGGGYTF
cdr3_nt: TGTGCCAGCAGCAGAGGGAGTACAGGGGGCGGCGGCTACACCTTC

d_call: -
clone_size: -
j_call: TRBJ2-7
v_call: TRBV9
cdr3_aa: CASSVNEQYF
cdr3_nt: TGTGCCAGCAGCGTTAACGAGCAGTACTTC

d_call: -
clone_size: few
j_call: TRBJ2-1
v_call: TRBV4-3
cdr3_aa: CASSQGTIPRNEQFF
cdr3_nt: TGCGCCAGCAGCCAAGGGACTATACCCCGGAATGAGCAGTTCTTC

d_call: -
clone_size: -
j_call: TRBJ1-2
v_call: TRBV29-1
cdr3_aa: CSALTELDYGYTF
cdr3_nt: TGCAGCGCTTTGACAGAGCTAGACTATGGCTACACCTTC

d_call: -
clone_size: few
j_call: TRBJ1-6
v_call: TRBV19
cdr3_aa: CASSWNRESPLHF
cdr3_nt: TGTGCCAGTAGTTGGAATAGGGAATCACCCCTCCACTTT

d_call: -
clone_size: many
j_call: TRBJ1-3
v_call: TRBV5-1
cdr3_aa: CASSPTSVDSGNTIYF
cdr3_nt: TGCGCCAGCAGCCCCACCTCGGTTGACTCTGGAAACACCATATATTTT

d_call: -
clone_size: many
j_call: TRBJ1-4
v_call: TRBV4-1
cdr3_aa: CASSHPGESTNEKLFF
cdr3_nt: TGCGCCAGCAGCCATCCAGGGGAATCAACTAATGAAAAACTGTTTTTT

d_call: -
clone_size: few
j_call: TRBJ2-6
v_call: TRBV12-3/TRBV12-4
cdr3_aa: CASSSLQANVLTF
cdr3_nt: TGTGCCAGCAGTTCTTTACAGGCCAACGTCCTGACTTTC

d_call: -
clone_size: few
j_call: TRBJ1-4
v_call: TRBV20-1
cdr3_aa: CSARYGANEKLFF
cdr3_nt: TGCAGTGCTAGATATGGGGCTAATGAAAAACTGTTTTTT

d_call: -
clone_size: -
j_call: TRBJ1-5
v_call: TRBV5-1
cdr3_aa: CASSLQGGNQPQHF
cdr3_nt: TGCGCCAGCAGCTTACAGGGAGGCAATCAGCCCCAGCATTTT

d_call: TRBD1
clone_size: few
j_call: TRBJ1-2
v_call: TRBV5-1
cdr3_aa: CASSFFGTGNGYTF
cdr3_nt: TGCGCCAGCAGCTTTTTTGGGACAGGGAATGGCTACACCTTC